The rows below give T cell receptor beta chains drawn from one sample of a study of shared clonotypes between healthy human individuals. Measured with immunoSEQ multiplex PCR; TCRdb has only the in-frame clones, and not every one. The sample records 150,000 to 200,000 clones, 66% being singletons. The sample comprised memory CD4+ T cells sorted from blood. The receptors shown here come from a man aged 25 to 45 in good health. The CDR3 runs from the conserved cysteine through the conserved F or W. The D gene is left open where the match is weak. The listing skips clone size in some rows; elsewhere it reads once, few, many or a size class.

size	J	V	D	CDR3	DNA
few	TRBJ2-3	TRBV6-6	TRBD1	CASSYGTGSADTQYF	TGTGCCAGCAGTTACGGGACAGGGTCCGCAGATACGCAGTATTTT
few	TRBJ2-3	TRBV5-4	TRBD1	CASSFGQGVDTDTQYF	TGTGCCAGCAGCTTCGGACAGGGGGTAGACACAGATACGCAGTATTTT
once	TRBJ2-1	TRBV7-9	-	CASSLAREAVVYNEQFF	TGTGCCAGCAGCTTGGCCCGGGAAGCCGTCGTCTACAATGAGCAGTTCTTC
-	TRBJ2-2	TRBV5-4	-	CASRTALRGELFF	TGTGCCAGCCGGACAGCGCTTCGGGGGGAGCTGTTTTTT
few	TRBJ1-5	TRBV5-6	-	CASSLSWGSQPQHF	TGTGCCAGCAGCTTGTCGTGGGGATCTCAGCCCCAGCATTTT
-	TRBJ2-3	TRBV18	TRBD2	CASSLRTSGGTRTDTQYF	TGTGCCAGCTCACTTAGGACTAGCGGGGGCACACGCACAGATACGCAGTATTTT
many	TRBJ2-3	TRBV11-2	-	CASRYPGRGPTDTQYF	TGTGCCAGCAGATATCCCGGCCGGGGTCCTACAGATACGCAGTATTTT
once	TRBJ1-4	TRBV5-6	-	CASSRGQNEKLFF	TGTGCCAGCAGCAGGGGCCAGAATGAAAAACTGTTTTTT
few	TRBJ1-2	TRBV5-4	-	CASSLRREPNYGYTF	TGTGCCAGCAGCTTAAGACGGGAACCTAACTATGGCTACACCTTC
-	TRBJ2-7	TRBV9	-	CASSVGSSSYEQYF	TGTGCCAGCAGCGTAGGCTCCAGCTCCTACGAGCAGTACTTC
-	TRBJ2-1	TRBV14	TRBD2	CASSHWAGGTYNEQFF	TGTGCCAGCAGCCACTGGGCGGGAGGCACCTACAATGAGCAGTTCTTC
-	TRBJ1-1	TRBV5-4	-	CASSLDGLSNTEAFF	TGTGCCAGCAGCTTGGACGGGCTCTCGAACACTGAAGCTTTCTTT
-	TRBJ2-3	TRBV29-1	TRBD1	CSVEGTGHTDTQYF	TGCAGCGTTGAGGGGACAGGGCACACAGATACGCAGTATTTT
-	TRBJ1-2	TRBV11-2	-	CASSLVGRLYGYTF	TGTGCCAGCAGCTTAGTCGGCAGGCTCTATGGCTACACCTTC
-	TRBJ2-4	TRBV5-1	-	CASSFTGPTGYIQYF	TGCGCCAGCAGCTTCACAGGGCCGACCGGGTACATTCAGTACTTC
-	TRBJ1-1	TRBV5-5	-	CASSLTAMNTEAFF	TGTGCCAGCAGCTTGACAGCCATGAACACTGAAGCTTTCTTT
-	TRBJ2-3	TRBV7-9	TRBD1	CASSPKSIPGQGFLHTQYF	TGTGCCAGCAGCCCGAAATCGATTCCGGGACAGGGATTTCTTCATACGCAGTATTTT
-	TRBJ1-2	TRBV19	-	CASSAGSYGYGYTF	TGTGCCAGTAGCGCAGGGTCTTATGGCTATGGCTACACCTTC
once	TRBJ2-1	TRBV6-1	TRBD2	CASSNLADNEQFF	TGTGCCAGCAGCAACCTAGCGGACAATGAGCAGTTCTTC
-	TRBJ2-2	TRBV5-4	-	CASSLPGQIDGELFF	TGTGCCAGCAGTTTACCTGGACAGATCGACGGGGAGCTGTTTTTT
many	TRBJ1-2	TRBV6-1	-	CASSENGLPNYGYTF	TGTGCCAGCAGTGAAAATGGACTGCCTAACTATGGCTACACCTTC
-	TRBJ2-7	TRBV6-1	-	CASSVSLQGGYEQYF	TGTGCCAGCAGCGTGTCGCTACAGGGTGGGTACGAGCAGTACTTC
-	TRBJ1-4	TRBV2	TRBD1	CASSGTDNEKLFF	TGTGCCAGCAGCGGGACAGATAATGAAAAACTGTTTTTT
once	TRBJ2-7	TRBV10-1	-	CASSESSHLFSYEQYF	TGCGCCAGCAGTGAAAGCTCCCATTTGTTCTCCTACGAGCAGTACTTC
-	TRBJ2-3	TRBV2	-	CASRGRDGTDTQCF	TGTGCCAGCAGGGGAAGGGACGGCACAGATACGCAGTGTTTT
-	TRBJ2-1	TRBV18	TRBD2	CASSPPSRGSGNNEQFF	TGTGCCAGCTCACCACCCTCTCGCGGGAGCGGGAACAATGAGCAGTTCTTC
-	TRBJ2-7	TRBV6-1	-	CASSIGGEQYF	TGTGCCAGCAGTATAGGGGGCGAGCAGTACTTC
-	TRBJ2-7	TRBV7-2	-	CASSPGAGVTYEQYF	TGTGCCAGCAGCCCAGGGGCGGGAGTCACCTACGAGCAGTACTTC
few	TRBJ2-1	TRBV25-1	-	CASTGRGRNEQFF	TGTGCCAGCACCGGCCGGGGGAGGAATGAGCAGTTCTTC
-	TRBJ1-5	TRBV5-6	-	CASSFGDKNQPQHF	TGTGCCAGCAGCTTCGGGGACAAGAATCAGCCCCAGCATTTT
-	TRBJ2-7	TRBV7-2	-	CASSLAWRSGGTYEQYF	TGTGCCAGCAGCTTAGCATGGAGATCTGGGGGGACCTACGAGCAGTACTTC
-	TRBJ2-7	TRBV18	-	CASERGSGGYEQYF	TGTGCCAGCGAGAGGGGATCCGGCGGCTACGAGCAGTACTTC
-	TRBJ2-1	TRBV5-1	TRBD2	CASSGAPSGTYNEQFF	TGCGCCAGCAGCGGGGCTCCTAGCGGAACCTACAATGAGCAGTTCTTC
-	TRBJ2-3	TRBV2	-	CASSRLVRTDTQYF	TGTGCCAGCAGTAGGTTAGTGCGCACAGATACGCAGTATTTT
-	TRBJ2-2	TRBV18	-	CASSPPGRSGELFF	TGTGCCAGCTCACCACCAGGGAGGTCCGGGGAGCTGTTTTTT
-	TRBJ2-2	TRBV7-2	TRBD2	CASSLRLAGITGELFF	TGTGCCAGCAGCCTCCGACTAGCGGGAATCACCGGGGAGCTGTTTTTT
few	TRBJ2-3	TRBV5-1	-	CASSLYRDTQYF	TGCGCCAGCAGCTTGTATCGAGATACGCAGTATTTT
-	TRBJ2-2	TRBV6-4	-	CASSDGGETGELFF	TGTGCCAGCAGTGACGGGGGAGAAACCGGGGAGCTGTTTTTT
few	TRBJ1-1	TRBV6-1	-	CASTVVFQNTEAFF	TGTGCCAGCACAGTCGTTTTCCAGAACACTGAAGCTTTCTTT
-	TRBJ1-2	TRBV11-2	-	CASSTPPWFGYTF	TGTGCCAGCAGCACCCCGCCCTGGTTTGGCTACACCTTC
-	TRBJ2-3	TRBV4-3	-	CASSQDPGADTQYF	TGCGCCAGCAGCCAAGATCCGGGGGCAGATACGCAGTATTTT
-	TRBJ2-5	TRBV5-1	-	CASSLRPPQASGETQYF	TGCGCCAGCAGCTTGAGACCTCCACAGGCCTCAGGGGAGACCCAGTACTTC
-	TRBJ2-3	TRBV10-1	-	CASSEFEGSFGTQYF	TGCGCCAGCAGTGAGTTCGAGGGGAGCTTCGGTACGCAGTATTTT
once	TRBJ1-5	TRBV4-1	-	CASSQESGAANQPQHF	TGCGCCAGCAGCCAAGAGTCAGGGGCGGCCAATCAGCCCCAGCATTTT
-	TRBJ2-2	TRBV18	-	CATHGQGVNTGELFF	TGTGCCACCCATGGGCAGGGCGTGAACACCGGGGAGCTGTTTTTT
once	TRBJ2-7	TRBV4-1	TRBD2	CASSQDHRKLARSGRAYEQYF	TGCGCCAGCAGCCAAGATCACCGGAAATTAGCTCGTAGCGGGAGGGCCTACGAGCAGTACTTC
many	TRBJ1-1	TRBV7-2	TRBD1	CASSQQGASEAFF	TGTGCCAGCAGCCAACAGGGGGCGTCTGAAGCTTTCTTT
-	TRBJ2-1	TRBV7-2	-	CASSLGGANEQFF	TGTGCCAGCAGCTTAGGAGGCGCAAATGAGCAGTTCTTC